This T cell receptor beta chain derives from a study of blood T cell repertoires in COVID-19 (dated by TCRdb to 2018 to 2020). Notes on the research overall: The collaborator samples originated in the United States, Italy and Spain and spanned the acute and convalescent phases of COVID-19. The prospective study material was composed of cDNA or gDNA derived from T cells, B-cell-depleted T cells, or PBMCs. A freely available public database, intended as a resource for researchers studying the immune response to SARS-CoV-2, is where the repertoires were released. Deeply sampled blood TCRbeta repertoires from subjects exposed to, actively infected with, or recovered from COVID-19 were included in the dataset. Samples were obtained from the ongoing ImmuneRACE study (first 160 participants) and from about 1,300 subjects provided by 6 global collaborators. HLA class I and class II types, where available, came from metadata supplied by the sample provider rather than from assay-based typing. A de-identified subject ID, COVID-19 status, age in years and sex were almost always included in the sample metadata. Beyond this particular receptor, the publication reports: The amount of clinical and demographic metadata varied by source and participant and was provided uncurated.

Between the V and J ends, shortened by 5 bases and 0 bases respectively, the junction contains 14 bases. CDR1 and CDR2 (LNHDA, SQIVND) derive from the germline V gene (reference sequence). The CDR3 goes from the cysteine to the phenylalanine over 16 residues. The entry retains the CDR3 DNA only, 48 bases that are in frame from base 1. As for this clone: Which antigen it targets is not known. Base qualities were left out, and no much larger clone turns up one base away.

Participants in the prospective study were aged 18 to 89 years, lived in some 24 United States geographic areas, and enrolled through a virtual design. In the prospective study, cohorts were assigned on the basis of participant-reported clinical history obtained from a screening survey and a study questionnaire. Recovered participants in ImmuneRACE Cohort 3 were defined as having two consecutive negative NP/OP PCR tests, clearance from a healthcare professional, or resolution of symptoms. Each participant in the prospective study had whole blood, serum and a nasopharyngeal or oropharyngeal swab collected by mobile phlebotomists. Participants in the prospective study had the option to provide additional blood draws and questionnaires over an approximately 2-month period. Before DNA extraction, blood samples from the prospective study were shipped at room temperature or frozen. TCRbeta CDR3 regions were amplified from genomic DNA using the immunoSEQ Assay, a bias-controlled multiplex PCR. The paper's data handling went like this. Within the assay, amplification of reference gene primers was used to estimate how many nucleated cells each sample contained. To quantify the absolute abundance of each unique TCRbeta CDR3 rearrangement, sequence reads were collapsed and filtered. For each sample, productive Simpson clonality was calculated by taking the square root of Simpson's diversity index across productive rearrangements. Sourced from immuneACCESS, this table was stored by TCRdb with only in-frame sequences that have V and J called. A share of the clones is absent; for the studies checked, an unresolved V gene accounts for under half, and the remainder has no known explanation. V, J and clone size derive from that table, while D and trimming were established from the DNA sequence. The sample table holds some 220,000 clones, of which 88% were seen once. About 2.6% of the sample lies in the top ten.

Sequenced input: PBMCs or T cells enriched from blood (not recorded which). The sequence was obtained from a woman in her twenties or thirties who had recovered from COVID-19. The chain uses TRBV19 and TRBJ1-3, with the D segment identity uncertain. The nucleotide sequence is given as TGTGCCAGTAGTTCCTTCCCCCGTAACTCTGGAAACACCATATATTTT. Translated, this gives CASSSFPRNSGNTIYF.